These 29 T cell receptor beta chains share one sample of origin, sequenced in a study of shared clonotypes between healthy human individuals. Sequenced by immunoSEQ multiplex PCR; TCRdb stores in-frame clones only, minus some. The repertoire holds 2 million to 2.5 million clones, about 92% seen once, with about 1.8% in the top ten. In the naive CD8 group, cells lacked CD45RO and were positively selected for CCR7, so terminally differentiated effector memory CD45RA+ cells were left out. What was sequenced was naive CD8+ T cells from PBMCs. These TCRs come from a man in his late teens or twenties in good health. Some clones in this sample may be carry-over from other donors' samples.

A single count supports this clone. The same CDR3 arises from other DNA sequences in this sample as well. This chain links TRBV11-2 with TRBJ2-7; either TRBD1 or TRBD2 may supply D (5 bases each). Germline V lookup: CDR1 SGHAT, CDR2 FQNNGV. The CDR3 is made up of 13 amino acids. V lost 6 bases and J lost 2, with 11 bases in between. The CDR3 loop is CASRRDGTYEQYF. CDR3 bases: TGTGCCAGCAGAAGGGACGGAACCTACGAGCAGTACTTC.

The sample holds one count of this clone. The rearrangement joins TRBV27 to TRBJ2-1; D possibly corresponds to TRBD2 (5 bases). Germline-derived CDR1 and CDR2 are MNHEY and SMNVEV (reference sequence). This CDR3 has 14 residues. Between the trimmed V and J ends, which lost 3 bases and 5 bases, there was a span of 11 bases. CDR3: CASSLGGSHNEQFF. The CDR3 DNA is TGTGCCAGCAGTTTGGGCGGGTCGCACAATGAGCAGTTCTTC.

This clone was seen only a few times. Other DNA sequences within the sample encode an identical CDR3. The chain couples TRBV5-6 to TRBJ2-1, with no clear D. The CDR3 sequence is 12 residues long. Germline lookup yields CDR1 SGHDT and CDR2 YYEEEE. The V and J ends lost 0 bases and 6 bases respectively, with 4 bases between them. The CDR3 nucleotides are TGTGCCAGCAGCTTGGTCTCCAATGAGCAGTTCTTC. This encodes CASSLVSNEQFF.

The rearrangement uses TRBV30 and TRBJ2-7; 7 bases align to TRBD2. Germline V gives CDR1 GTSNPN, CDR2 SVGIG (reference sequence). The CDR3 runs to 13 residues. J gave up 3 bases and V 4 bases, and 6 bases lay outside the gene matches. Written as DNA, the CDR3 is TGTGCCTGGATGGGGAGCGGGGTCTACGAGCAGTACTTC. Amino acids: CAWMGSGVYEQYF.

The CDR3 region has the DNA TGTGCCAGCAGGGAGGCACTGGACACTGAAGCTTTCTTT. Residues: CASREALDTEAFF. The rearrangement links TRBV21-1 to TRBJ1-1. TRBV21-1 is tagged as a pseudogene. The CDR3 sequence is 13 residues long.

The chain has TRBV5-4 and TRBJ2-1; D perhaps matches TRBD2 (5 bases). V was pared by 3 bases and J by 4 bases, with 14 bases between. Germline V gene lookup returns CDR1 SGHNT and CDR2 YYREEE (reference sequence). The CDR3 sequence is 15 residues long. Written as DNA, the CDR3 is TGTGCCAGCAGCTCCTTTTACGGGGAATACAATGAGCAGTTCTTC. Encoded protein: CASSSFYGEYNEQFF. The full variable domain, with the rest looked up from reference TRBV5-4 and TRBJ2-1, is ETGVTQSPTHLIKTRGQQVTLRCSSQSGHNTVSWYQQALGQGPQFIFQYYREEENGRGNFPPRFSGLQFPNYSSELNVNALELDDSALYLCASSSFYGEYNEQFFGPGTRLTVL.

The V and J genes are TRBV14 and TRBJ1-4, with D unresolved. The CDR3 contains 15 residues. CDR1 and CDR2 from the germline V gene are SGHDN and FVKESK. V was pared by 2 bases and J by 4 bases, with 11 bases between. The CDR3 sequence is CASSQYRTVNEKLFF. CDR3 nucleotide sequence: TGTGCCAGCAGCCAATACCGGACTGTTAATGAAAAACTGTTTTTT.

J is TRBJ1-2 and V is TRBV4-1; D gene ambiguous. This CDR3 is built from 12 residues. The ends were cut back, 1 base at V and 6 bases at J, with 6 bases in the middle. Germline assignment: CDR1 MGHRA and CDR2 YSYEKL. CDR3 DNA: TGCGCCAGCAGCCAAGTAGGTAATGGCTACACCTTC. Its protein is CASSQVGNGYTF.

The V gene is TRBV7-8, the J gene TRBJ1-3, with TRBD1 matching 8 bases. Trimming at V came to 5 bases and at J to 5 bases, leaving 11 bases not matched to a gene. Germline CDR1 SGHVS, CDR2 FQNEAQ. The CDR3 runs 16 residues. The CDR3 here is CASSPGQDRRRNTIYF. In nucleotides, the CDR3 is TGTGCCAGCAGCCCGGGACAGGACAGGCGTAGAAACACCATATATTTT.

This rearrangement joins TRBV27 to TRBJ2-1; perhaps TRBD2 as D (6 bases). V dropped 2 bases and J dropped 8 bases, with 19 bases sitting between them. Per germline, CDR1 MNHEY and CDR2 SMNVEV (reference sequence). CDR3 length equals 16 residues. CDR3 region: CASSLIESGPHHEQFF. DNA of the CDR3: TGTGCCAGCAGTTTAATTGAAAGCGGGCCTCATCATGAGCAGTTCTTC.

This clone was seen only once. This chain connects TRBV28 to TRBJ1-4; D remains ambiguous. V was trimmed by 2 bases and J by 7 bases, leaving 14 bases between them. This CDR3 comprises 15 residues. The germline CDR1 and CDR2 sequences are MDHEN and SYDVKM. For the CDR3, the DNA is TGTGCCAGCAGTTTAAGGACGGACCCAAGTGAAAAACTGTTTTTT. Residues: CASSLRTDPSEKLFF.

Note on this clone: This sample also contains other DNA sequences that code for the same CDR3. The CDR3: CSVEVSYEQYF. DNA of the CDR3: TGCAGCGTTGAAGTGTCCTACGAGCAGTACTTC. The chain couples TRBV29-1 to TRBJ2-7; D is undetermined. Trimming cost V 1 base and J 1 base, with 2 bases left between them. This CDR3 region has 11 residues. Germline V gene data show CDR1 as SQVTM and CDR2 as ANQGSEA.

V usage is TRBV27 and J usage is TRBJ2-2, with 13 bases fitting TRBD2. The CDR3 is 15 residues long. Germline CDR1 MNHEY, CDR2 SMNVEV (reference sequence). V trimming: 6 bases; J trimming: 6 bases; junction bases outside the gene matches: 4. The CDR3 sequence is CASSQGLAGAGELFF. In DNA, the CDR3 is TGTGCCAGCAGCCAAGGACTAGCGGGAGCCGGGGAGCTGTTTTTT.

The J gene is TRBJ2-7, the V gene TRBV7-9, with 12 bases fitting TRBD1. Unmatched junction bases numbered 11, after V lost 5 bases and J lost 3 bases. The CDR3 has 17 amino acids. Germline CDR1 and CDR2: SEHNR and FQNEAQ (reference sequence). CDR3 amino acids: CASSPPRGTGGFYEQYF. The CDR3 DNA reads as TGTGCCAGCAGCCCACCCCGAGGGACAGGGGGCTTCTACGAGCAGTACTTC. The entire variable domain, with the rest obtained from reference TRBV7-9 and TRBJ2-7, is as follows: DTGVSQNPRHKITKRGQNVTFRCDPISEHNRLYWYRQTLGQGPEFLTYFQNEAQLEKSRLLSDRFSAERPKGSFSTLEIQRTEQGDSAMYLCASSPPRGTGGFYEQYFGPGTRLTVT.

CDR3 in amino acids: CASSLSGQYQAFF. In DNA, the CDR3 is TGTGCCAGCAGTTTATCGGGACAGTACCAAGCTTTCTTT. The chain combines TRBV27 with TRBJ1-1, with 7 bases aligning to TRBD1. This CDR3 spans 13 amino acids. CDR1 is MNHEY, CDR2 SMNVEV, per germline (reference sequence). J was trimmed by 9 bases and V by 0 bases; bases with no gene match: 4.

This chain links TRBV28 with TRBJ2-3; 9 bases fit TRBD2. V shed 6 bases, J shed 6 bases, and the junction held 13 bases outside the gene matches. This CDR3 has 16 amino acids. Germline V CDR1 and CDR2: MDHEN, SYDVKM. This chain's CDR3 is CASSLAASGITDTQYF. Written as DNA, the CDR3 is TGTGCCAGCAGCCTGGCCGCTAGCGGGATAACGGATACGCAGTATTTT.

The J gene is TRBJ1-3, the V gene TRBV28, with 7 positions matching TRBD1. The CDR3 sequence is 17 residues long. The J segment lost 0 bases and the V segment lost 4 bases, leaving 9 bases of the junction unmatched. Germline loops: CDR1 MDHEN, CDR2 SYDVKM. DNA of the CDR3: TGTGCCAGCAGTTCTGTTGCGACAGGGAGCTCTGGAAACACCATATATTTT. Its translation: CASSSVATGSSGNTIYF.

This chain joins TRBV11-2 and TRBJ2-5; 7 bases match TRBD2. V shed 1 base and J 1 base; nucleotides not matched to a gene: 6. Germline V gene lookup returns CDR1 SGHAT and CDR2 FQNNGV. CDR3 length: 16 residues. This chain's CDR3 is CASSLGSGGPQETQYF. In DNA, the CDR3 is TGTGCCAGCAGCTTAGGGTCGGGAGGCCCCCAAGAGACCCAGTACTTC.

This chain joins TRBV7-9 and TRBJ2-7, with D perhaps being TRBD1 or TRBD2 (6 bases each). The CDR3 is made up of 12 amino acids. Per the germline V gene, CDR1 is SEHNR and CDR2 is FQNEAQ (reference sequence). V was trimmed by 3 bases and J by 6 bases, leaving 9 bases between them. The CDR3 reads CASSFGGLEQYF. CDR3 nucleotides: TGTGCCAGCAGCTTCGGGGGCCTCGAGCAGTACTTC.

V gene TRBV28 combines with J gene TRBJ1-1; the D gene is possibly TRBD1 (6 bases). CDR1 and CDR2 (germline): MDHEN, SYDVKM. The length of the CDR3 is 10 residues. The CDR3 DNA is TGTGAGGGGGGGAACACTGAAGCTTTCTTT. Translating it yields CEGGNTEAFF.

The chain employs TRBV4-1 and TRBJ2-1, with unresolved D. The germline CDR1 and CDR2 sequences are MGHRA and YSYEKL. The germline V and J ends were trimmed by 4 bases and 0 bases, with 13 bases remaining between them. CDR3 length equals 16 residues. Here the CDR3 DNA reads TGCGCCAGCAGCCCTTATGGGCAGGTCTCCTACAATGAGCAGTTCTTC. Protein: CASSPYGQVSYNEQFF.

The CDR3 coding sequence is TGCGCCAGTAACCCAGGGGTCTCCCTTCCCTACGAGCAGTACTTC. This codes for CASNPGVSLPYEQYF. The chain combines TRBV5-1 with TRBJ2-7; TRBD1 is a possible D gene (6 bases). Germline V gives CDR1 SGHRS, CDR2 YFSETQ. V lost 8 bases and J lost 2, with 20 bases in between. The length of the CDR3 is 15 residues.

This chain links TRBV6-5 with TRBJ1-2, with a possible D match to TRBD1 (6 bases). Germline CDR1 and CDR2: MNHEY and SVGAGI. CDR3 length: 12 amino acids. Trimming stripped 9 bases from V and 8 bases from J, with 16 bases between. The CDR3 DNA follows: TGTGCCAGTCAAACCCAGGGGAACGGCTACACCTTC. It is translated as CASQTQGNGYTF.

The table lists this clone with a count of one. The rearrangement uses TRBV28 and TRBJ2-7; TRBD2 matches 8 bases. The germline gives CDR1 MDHEN, CDR2 SYDVKM. CDR3 length: 18 amino acids. With V trimmed by 2 bases and J by 0 bases, 12 bases remained unmatched. Written as DNA, the CDR3 is TGTGCCAGCAGTTTAATTATTAGCGGGACTCTCGACTCCTACGAGCAGTACTTC. Translation gives CASSLIISGTLDSYEQYF.

The gene calls are TRBV11-2 and TRBJ1-2; D uncertain. Germline V gene sequence: CDR1 SGHAT, CDR2 FQNNGV. Trimming removed 0 bases at V and 8 bases at J, with 16 bases between. The CDR3 length is 15 residues. CDR3 DNA: TGTGCCAGCAGCTTAGATGCGGGTTTGGAATACGGCTACACCTTC. It specifies CASSLDAGLEYGYTF.

CDR3 coding DNA: TGTGCCAGCAACGGGCCAGGGGTCCGTATAAGCTCTGGAAACACCATATATTTT. This translates into CASNGPGVRISSGNTIYF. The rearrangement joins TRBV2 to TRBJ1-3; perhaps TRBD1 as D (6 bases). The germline V gene encodes CDR1 SNHLY and CDR2 FYNNEI. The CDR3 loop spans 18 amino acids. V dropped 7 bases and J dropped 0 bases, with 22 bases sitting between them.

The chain joins TRBV15 to TRBJ2-7; 10 bases line up with TRBD2. The CDR3 is made up of 17 amino acids. V gave up 5 bases and J gave up 4 bases; unmatched junction bases: 14. Germline values: CDR1 LNHNV, CDR2 YYDKDF (reference sequence). In nucleotides, the CDR3 is TGTGCCACCAGCCCCATCCCGAGGGCTAGCGGGAGTTACGAGCAGTACTTC. Amino acid sequence: CATSPIPRASGSYEQYF.

J is TRBJ1-5 and V is TRBV27; TRBD1 is a possible D gene (5 bases). Trimming removed 2 bases at V and 4 bases at J, with 21 bases between. The CDR3 length is 18 residues. CDR1 is MNHEY and CDR2 is SMNVEV in the germline V gene (reference sequence). CDR3 sequence (DNA): TGTGCCAGCAGTTTAATCACCCCGAGGGGCGCAGGAAATCAGCCCCAGCATTTT. The encoded protein is CASSLITPRGAGNQPQHF.

This chain uses TRBV29-1 with TRBJ2-3, with D unresolved. The CDR3 consists of 12 residues. Trimming removed 4 bases from V and 4 bases from J, with 9 bases in between. Germline lookup yields CDR1 SQVTM and CDR2 ANQGSEA. The CDR3 protein is CSVVPSSDTQYF. The DNA for the CDR3 is TGCAGCGTTGTTCCCAGCTCAGATACGCAGTATTTT.